The TCR beta chain described here comes from a study of blood T cell repertoires in COVID-19. Turning to the study itself: PBMCs, B-cell-depleted T cells, or T cells were the source of the cDNA or gDNA that made up the material.

This clone was observed a few times. Authors' analysis steps: Estimated nucleated cell counts came from reference gene primer amplification. The assay was immunoSEQ multiplex PCR, and TCRdb's table has in-frame clones only and misses some. The V and J calls and the clone size are those of that table, but D and trimming were determined from the DNA. The data show about 480,000 clones, with roughly nine tenths seen just once and around 0.95% held by the top ten. The CDR3 sequence is 16 residues long. Per the germline V gene, CDR1 is SGHTA and CDR2 is FQGTGA. The V gene end was trimmed by 5 bases and the J gene end by 7 bases; junction bases not matched to a gene: 8. Seattle enrolled patients during active infection and tracked them longitudinally.

The receptor was derived from a man aged 18 to 29 with COVID-19, enrolled during active disease. The chain uses TRBV7-3 and TRBJ2-1; 13 bases line up with TRBD2. Sample: peripheral blood. The CDR3, as DNA: TGTGCCAGCAGCCCCACCGGGACTAGCGGGACTAATGAGCAGTTCTTC. It encodes CASSPTGTSGTNEQFF.